This T cell receptor (beta chain) was recorded in a study of memory CD4+ T cells and cytomegalovirus serostatus. Study details: This sample comes from healthy Belgian adults, fewer than 10 CMV seropositive, under 25 seronegative.

In its sample, this clone ranks as medium-sized (0.01 to 0.1%). Its antigen is undetermined. Single viable CD3+CD4+CD8-CD45RO+ cells were sorted as the memory CD4+ T cells. Germline CDR1 reads SQVTM; CDR2 reads ANQGSEA. CDR3 length: 13 residues. Trimming stripped 3 bases from V and 6 bases from J, with 11 bases between. Generated by immunoSEQ multiplex PCR, the TCRdb table keeps only in-frame clones and is missing some. The sample lists approximately 50,000 clones, around 80% occurring once. Study-wide results and limits: The CMV-associated TCR signature appears largely within the CD4+ memory repertoire.

This clonotype originated in an adult in good health and CMV-seronegative. This chain uses TRBV29-1 with TRBJ2-2; D may match TRBD1 or TRBD2 (5 bases each). The material sequenced was memory CD4+ T cells from blood. Here the CDR3 reads CSVDDGTAGELFF. The CDR3 region has the DNA TGCAGCGTTGACGACGGGACGGCCGGGGAGCTGTTTTTT.